This T cell receptor (beta chain) was documented in a study of technical replicates of blood from several donors. Sequenced by immunoSEQ multiplex PCR; TCRdb stores in-frame clones only, minus some. Found here are about 76,000 clones, approximately 94% of them singletons; the top ten hold about 0.4%. Germline lookup yields CDR1 MDHEN and CDR2 SYDVKM. Trimming pared 6 bases from V and 3 bases from J, leaving 12 bases between. The CDR3 spans 14 residues. The receptor was derived from a human donor in good health. Sequenced sample: T cells isolated from PBMCs. J is TRBJ1-3 and V is TRBV28; the D gene is possibly TRBD1 (6 bases). The CDR3 is CASSQTGIGNTIYF. CDR3 DNA sequence: TGTGCCAGCAGCCAAACAGGGATTGGAAACACCATATATTTT. The variable domain in full, with the rest retrieved from reference TRBV28 and TRBJ1-3, is DVKVTQSSRYLVKRTGEKVFLECVQDMDHENMFWYRQDPGLGLRLIYFSYDVKMKEKGDIPEGYSVSREKKERFSLILESASTNQTSMYLCASSQTGIGNTIYFGEGSWLTVV.